This entry lists 9 T cell receptor beta chains sequenced from one sample in a study of T cell repertoires in cytomegalovirus infection. TCRdb re-analysed the reads in MiXCR, keeping a single row per CDR3 protein. The profile shows around 300,000 distinct CDR3 sequences, 9.5% of them singletons. Sequencing was done on a sample of PBMCs. The receptors derive from a human donor in good health (CMV status not recorded). Some clones in this sample may be carry-over from other donors' samples.

This clonotype came up a few times. The CDR3 nucleotides are TGTGCCAGCAGTTTATTGGGGATAGGCCAGCCCCAGCATTTT. This codes for CASSLLGIGQPQHF. The rearrangement joins TRBV27 to TRBJ1-5; D is unclear. Trimming stripped 1 base from V and 7 bases from J, with 11 bases between. This CDR3 is built from 14 residues. CDR1 is MNHEY, CDR2 SMNVEV, per germline (reference sequence).

Many counts were recorded for this clonotype. In nucleotides, the CDR3 is TGTGCCAGTAGTAGACGAGGGAACACTGAAGCTTTCTTT. This encodes CASSRRGNTEAFF. The chain recombines TRBV19 with TRBJ1-1; no definite D call. Germline CDR1 reads LNHDA; CDR2 reads SQIVND (reference sequence). The CDR3 runs to 13 residues. Deletions cut 4 bases from V and 1 base from J, with 7 bases between.

This clonotype turned up a few times. This chain connects TRBV10-3 to TRBJ2-1, with TRBD1 matching 7 bases. J gave up 6 bases and V 0 bases, and 2 bases lay outside the gene matches. The CDR3 is made up of 14 amino acids. Germline CDR1 ENHRY, CDR2 SYGVKD. In nucleotides, the CDR3 is TGTGCCATCAGTGAGTCCCCAGGGGGCAATGAGCAGTTCTTC. This sequence encodes CAISESPGGNEQFF.

In its sample, this clonotype was seen a few times. The rearrangement links TRBV29-1 to TRBJ2-1; D is possibly TRBD1 or TRBD2 (5 bases each). Germline V lookup: CDR1 SQVTM, CDR2 ANQGSEA. This CDR3 has 14 residues. V lost 7 bases and J 5 bases, leaving 18 bases between the germline ends. The CDR3 nucleotides are TGCAGCGCCGGGGCCGGACTCCCCAACAATGAGCAGTTCTTC. Residues: CSAGAGLPNNEQFF.

The chain employs TRBV5-6 and TRBJ2-3, with 8 nucleotides matching TRBD2. Germline CDR1 SGHDT, CDR2 YYEEEE. This CDR3 has 18 residues. The trim removed 6 bases at V and 4 bases at J, leaving 19 bases unmatched. Written as DNA, the CDR3 is TGTGCCAGCAACCCCCTTAGCGGGACCCACCCCGCGGCAGATACGCAGTATTTT. Amino acids: CASNPLSGTHPAADTQYF. Looking up the rest from reference TRBV5-6 and TRBJ2-3 gives the full variable domain: DAGVTQSPTHLIKTRGQQVTLRCSPKSGHDTVSWYQQALGQGPQFIFQYYEEEERQRGNFPDRFSGHQFPNYSSELNVNALLLGDSALYLCASNPLSGTHPAADTQYFGPGTRLTVL.

This clonotype appeared many times. The chain employs TRBV7-9 and TRBJ2-2; no clear D. The germline V and J ends were trimmed by 2 bases and 3 bases, with 7 bases remaining between them. Per the germline V gene, CDR1 is SEHNR and CDR2 is FQNEAQ (reference sequence). This CDR3 region has 14 residues. CDR3 in amino acids: CASSLFPHTGELFF. The CDR3 DNA reads TGTGCCAGCAGCTTATTCCCGCACACCGGGGAGCTGTTTTTT.

This clonotype was seen many times. The rearrangement joins TRBV7-2 to TRBJ2-1, with TRBD2 matching over 11 bases. This CDR3 is 19 amino acids long. V gave up 1 base and J gave up 1 base; unmatched junction bases: 9. In germline, CDR1 is SGHTA, CDR2 FQGNSA. Here the CDR3 reads CASSLDPRRLAGSYNEQFF. The CDR3 coding sequence is TGTGCCAGCAGCTTAGACCCCCGGCGACTAGCGGGATCCTACAATGAGCAGTTCTTC. Supplemented by reference TRBV7-2 and TRBJ2-1, the full variable domain reads GAGVSQSPSNKVTEKGKDVELRCDPISGHTALYWYRQSLGQGLEFLIYFQGNSAPDKSGLPSDRFSAERTGGSVSTLTIQRTQQEDSAVYLCASSLDPRRLAGSYNEQFFGPGTRLTVL.

About this clonotype: This may come from a read error, since a much larger clone is one base off. The chain has TRBV7-2 and TRBJ1-1; the D gene is possibly TRBD1 (5 bases). CDR1 is SGHTA, CDR2 FQGNSA, per germline. The CDR3 totals 14 residues. The CDR3 loop is CASSPPGWSSEVFF. The CDR3 nucleotides read TGTGCCAGCAGCCCCCCAGGGTGGTCATCCGAAGTTTTCTTT.

This clonotype was recorded many times. The chain uses TRBV6-2 or TRBV6-3 and TRBJ2-4, with D unclear. Germline V gives CDR1 MNHEY, CDR2 SVGEGT. Trimming removed 5 bases at V and 5 bases at J, with 16 bases between. This CDR3 is 15 amino acids long. In DNA form, the CDR3 reads TGTGCCAGCAGTCCAAGGACGCTGGGTCAAAACATTCAGTACTTC. Its translation is CASSPRTLGQNIQYF.